The clone carrying this T cell receptor (beta chain) was seen once. Its antigen is currently unknown. Looked up from germline, CDR1 is SGHKS and CDR2 is YYEKEE (reference sequence). V was clipped by 0 bases and J by 4 bases, with 15 bases between them. The CDR3 length is 16 residues. These data originate in a study of T cell responses to AZD1222 COVID-19 vaccine. Study outcomes and limitations: At baseline, seropositivity was found in only six or seven AZD1222 recipients. In the spike-specific TCR repertoire, nearly half reportedly target unmutated variant regions. A mostly white British donor set with more females was recruited, and clonal diversity was possibly underestimated. Dominant at 160-218 and 743-854, vaccine-associated CD4 TCRs also spanned spike.

The method was immunoSEQ multiplex PCR; TCRdb's version includes in-frame clones alone and lacks a portion of them. The table records 99,000 or so clones, over 90% of them present only once. The material was peripheral blood, obtained on day 0 of AZD1222 vaccination. V usage is TRBV5-5 and J usage is TRBJ2-3, with D possibly being TRBD2 (7 bases). The sequence was obtained from an adult in good health. CDR3 in amino acids: CASSLAGGLGADTQYF. CDR3 nucleotide sequence: TGTGCCAGCAGCTTGGCGGGGGGCCTAGGTGCAGATACGCAGTATTTT. Drawing the rest from reference TRBV5-5 and TRBJ2-3, the complete variable domain is DAGVTQSPTHLIKTRGQQVTLRCSPISGHKSVSWYQQVLGQGPQFIFQYYEKEERGRGNFPDRFSARQFPNYSSELNVNALLLGDSALYLCASSLAGGLGADTQYFGPGTRLTVL.